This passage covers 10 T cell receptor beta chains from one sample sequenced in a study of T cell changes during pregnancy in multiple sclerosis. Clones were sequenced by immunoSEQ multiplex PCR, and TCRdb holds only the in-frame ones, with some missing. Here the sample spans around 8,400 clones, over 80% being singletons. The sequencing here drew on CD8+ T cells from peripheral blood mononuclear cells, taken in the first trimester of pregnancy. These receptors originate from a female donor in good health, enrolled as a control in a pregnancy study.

The CDR3 DNA reads TGTGCCGCAGGGACAGCTCCCTCTGGGGCCAACGTCCTGACTTTC. Translating gives CAAGTAPSGANVLTF. The chain combines TRBV6-1 with TRBJ2-6; 7 bases agree with TRBD1. V dropped 11 bases and J dropped 0; count of bases not matched to a gene: 7. The germline V gene has CDR1 MNHNS and CDR2 SASEGT. This CDR3 comprises 15 residues.

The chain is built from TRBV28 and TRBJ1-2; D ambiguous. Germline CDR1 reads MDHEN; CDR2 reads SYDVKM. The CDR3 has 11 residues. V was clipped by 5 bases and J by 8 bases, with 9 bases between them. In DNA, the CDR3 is TGTGCCAGCAGTCCCTCGGTAGGCTACACCTTC. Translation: CASSPSVGYTF.

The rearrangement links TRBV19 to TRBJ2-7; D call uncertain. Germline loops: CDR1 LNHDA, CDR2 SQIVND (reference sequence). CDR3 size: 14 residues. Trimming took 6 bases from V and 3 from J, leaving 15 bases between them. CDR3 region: CASSPDWRGYEQYF. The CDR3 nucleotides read TGTGCCAGTAGCCCCGACTGGAGAGGCTACGAGCAGTACTTC.

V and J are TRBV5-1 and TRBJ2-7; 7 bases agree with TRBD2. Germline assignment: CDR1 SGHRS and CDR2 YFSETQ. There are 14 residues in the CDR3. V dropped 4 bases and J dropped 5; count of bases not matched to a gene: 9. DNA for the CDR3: TGCGCCAGCAGCGGGGGGGAGGATTGGAACGAGCAGTACTTC. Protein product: CASSGGEDWNEQYF.

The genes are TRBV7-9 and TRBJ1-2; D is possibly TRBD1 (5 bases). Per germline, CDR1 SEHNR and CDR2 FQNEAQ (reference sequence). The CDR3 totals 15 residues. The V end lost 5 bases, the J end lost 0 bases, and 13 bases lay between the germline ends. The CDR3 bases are TGTGCCAGCAGCCCGTCGACAGCTACTAACTATGGCTACACCTTC. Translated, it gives CASSPSTATNYGYTF.

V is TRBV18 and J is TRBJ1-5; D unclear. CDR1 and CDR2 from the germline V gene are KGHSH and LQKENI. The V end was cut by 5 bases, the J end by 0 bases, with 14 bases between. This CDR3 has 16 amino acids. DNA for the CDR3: TGTGCCAGCTCATCTGAGTTGTTAGATAGCAATCAGCCCCAGCATTTT. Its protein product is CASSSELLDSNQPQHF. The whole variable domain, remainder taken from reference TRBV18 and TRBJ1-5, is NAGVMQNPRHLVRRRGQEARLRCSPMKGHSHVYWYRQLPEEGLKFMVYLQKENIIDESGMPKERFSAEFPKEGPSILRIQQVVRGDSAAYFCASSSELLDSNQPQHFGDGTRLSIL.

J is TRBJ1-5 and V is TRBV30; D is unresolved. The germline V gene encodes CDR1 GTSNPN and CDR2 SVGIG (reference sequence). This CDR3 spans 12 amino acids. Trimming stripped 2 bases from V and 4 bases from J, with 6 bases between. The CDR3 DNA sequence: TGTGCCTGGAGTCGCGAAAATCAGCCCCAGCATTTT. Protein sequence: CAWSRENQPQHF.

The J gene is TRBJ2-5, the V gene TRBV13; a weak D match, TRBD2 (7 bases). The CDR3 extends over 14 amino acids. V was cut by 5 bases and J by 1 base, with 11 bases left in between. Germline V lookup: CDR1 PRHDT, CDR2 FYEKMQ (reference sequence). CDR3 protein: CASSHRGGQETQYF. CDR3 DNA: TGTGCCAGCAGCCATAGGGGGGGCCAAGAGACCCAGTACTTC.

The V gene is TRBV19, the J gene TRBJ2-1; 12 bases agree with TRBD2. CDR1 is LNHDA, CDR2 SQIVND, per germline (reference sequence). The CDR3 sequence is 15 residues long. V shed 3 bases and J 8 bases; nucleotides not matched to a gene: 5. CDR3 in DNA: TGTGCCAGTAGTATGACTAGCGGGGGTTACGATGAGCAGTTCTTC. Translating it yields CASSMTSGGYDEQFF. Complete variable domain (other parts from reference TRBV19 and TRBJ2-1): DGGITQSPKYLFRKEGQNVTLSCEQNLNHDAMYWYRQDPGQGLRLIYYSQIVNDFQKGDIAEGYSVSREKKESFPLTVTSAQKNPTAFYLCASSMTSGGYDEQFFGPGTRLTVL.

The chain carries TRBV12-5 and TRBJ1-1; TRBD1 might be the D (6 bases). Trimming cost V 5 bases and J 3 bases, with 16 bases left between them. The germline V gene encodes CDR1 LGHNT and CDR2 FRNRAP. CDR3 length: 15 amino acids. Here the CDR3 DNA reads TGTGCTAGTGGTACGAGGAAGGGGGTCGACACTGAAGCTTTCTTT. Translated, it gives CASGTRKGVDTEAFF. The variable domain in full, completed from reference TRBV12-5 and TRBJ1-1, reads DARVTQTPRHKVTEMGQEVTMRCQPILGHNTVFWYRQTMMQGLELLAYFRNRAPLDDSGMPKDRFSAEMPDATLATLKIQPSEPRDSAVYFCASGTRKGVDTEAFFGQGTRLTVV.